The clone carrying this TCR beta chain was seen a handful of times. Antigen: not known. Random hexamers were used to reverse transcribe roughly 0.5 to 1 ug of RNA. immunoSEQ multiplex PCR amplified TCR beta CDR3 across 54 Vbeta, 13 Jbeta. TCRdb reanalysed the immunoSEQ multiplex PCR reads using MiXCR and keeps one entry per CDR3 protein. Of some 180,000 distinct CDR3 sequences listed, about 95% were seen once; the top ten hold approximately 0.098%. Sequencing of TCR beta was carried out in blood CD8+ and CD4+ T cells. It was negative isolation that provided the CD8+ and CD4+ T cells, whereas TEMRA cells were enriched by FACS. The sample originates from a study of CD8 T cells in Susac syndrome. Findings and caveats of the study: Only a relatively small number of individuals were included in the TCR sequencing and HLA analysis.

This receptor was obtained from a human donor in good health. The sample consisted of CD4+ T cells from PBMCs.

The CDR3 is CASTDSDSGANVLTF. The CDR3 DNA sequence: TGTGCCAGCACCGACAGCGATTCTGGGGCCAACGTCCTGACTTTC. The V gene is TRBV6-2 or TRBV6-3, the J gene TRBJ2-6, with a tentative D call TRBD1 (5 bases). Trimming removed 7 bases at V and 1 base at J, with 11 bases between. Per the germline V gene, CDR1 is MNHEY and CDR2 is SVGEGT. CDR3 size: 15 residues.